This T cell receptor beta chain was obtained from a study of blood T cell repertoires in COVID-19. Study-wide context: Samples of COVID-19 (acute and convalescent) were obtained from the United States, Italy and Spain. T cells, B-cell-depleted T cells, or PBMCs supplied cDNA or gDNA.

Sequencing was performed with immunoSEQ multiplex PCR; in TCRdb, only in-frame clones are kept and a portion is missing. The table records 120,000 or so clones, more than 70% of them present only once. This CDR3 region has 15 residues. J is TRBJ2-7 and V is TRBV21-1; TRBD2 is taken as the D call from the table, unchecked against the DNA. TRBV21-1 is a documented pseudogene. The TCR was taken from a human donor in a cohort sampled during active COVID-19. Sequencing input: peripheral blood. The CDR3 nucleotides are TGTGCCAGCAGCGTAGGGAGTCCGAGATCCTACGAGCAGTACTTC. It translates to CASSVGSPRSYEQYF.